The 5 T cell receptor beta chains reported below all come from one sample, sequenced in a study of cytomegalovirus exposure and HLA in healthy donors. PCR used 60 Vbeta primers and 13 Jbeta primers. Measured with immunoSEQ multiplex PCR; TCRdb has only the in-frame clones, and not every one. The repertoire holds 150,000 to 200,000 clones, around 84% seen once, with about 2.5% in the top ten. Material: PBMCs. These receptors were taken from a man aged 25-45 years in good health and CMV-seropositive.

The CDR3 DNA reads as TGTGCCAGCAGCTTGAGCGGGACCCTCTACGAGCAGTACTTC. Amino acid sequence: CASSLSGTLYEQYF. The chain uses TRBV7-9 and TRBJ2-7; TRBD2 matches 7 bases. The V and J ends lost 3 bases and 3 bases, in that order; junction bases with no gene match: 5. The CDR3 covers 14 residues. Germline V gene lookup returns CDR1 SEHNR and CDR2 FQNEAQ (reference sequence).

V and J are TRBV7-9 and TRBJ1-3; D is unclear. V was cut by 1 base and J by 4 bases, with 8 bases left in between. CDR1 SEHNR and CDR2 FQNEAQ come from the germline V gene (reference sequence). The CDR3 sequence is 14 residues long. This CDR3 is CASSLGADGNTIYF. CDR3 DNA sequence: TGTGCCAGCAGCTTAGGGGCAGACGGAAACACCATATATTTT.

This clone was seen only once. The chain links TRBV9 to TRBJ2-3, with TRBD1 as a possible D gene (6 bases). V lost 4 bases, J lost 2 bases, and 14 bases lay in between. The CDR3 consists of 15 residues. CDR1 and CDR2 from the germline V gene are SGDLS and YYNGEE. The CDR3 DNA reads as TGTGCCAGCAGCCAGGGGATACTTATCACAGATACGCAGTATTTT. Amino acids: CASSQGILITDTQYF.

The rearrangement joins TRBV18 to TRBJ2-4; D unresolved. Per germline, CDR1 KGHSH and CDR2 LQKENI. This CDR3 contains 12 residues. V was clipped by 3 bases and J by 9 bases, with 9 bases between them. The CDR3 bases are TGTGCCAGCTCACCGGTGGCATCCATTCAGTACTTC. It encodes CASSPVASIQYF. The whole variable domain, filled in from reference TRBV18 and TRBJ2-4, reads NAGVMQNPRHLVRRRGQEARLRCSPMKGHSHVYWYRQLPEEGLKFMVYLQKENIIDESGMPKERFSAEFPKEGPSILRIQQVVRGDSAAYFCASSPVASIQYFGAGTRLSVL.

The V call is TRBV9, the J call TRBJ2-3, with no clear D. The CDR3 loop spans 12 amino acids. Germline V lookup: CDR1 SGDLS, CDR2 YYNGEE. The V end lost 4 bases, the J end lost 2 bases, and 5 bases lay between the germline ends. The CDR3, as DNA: TGTGCCAGCAGCAGCAACACAGATACGCAGTATTTT. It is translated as CASSSNTDTQYF.